The clone carrying this T cell receptor beta chain has only one observation. Its specificity is unknown. This sample is part of a study of T cell responses to AZD1222 COVID-19 vaccine. This table comes from immunoSEQ multiplex PCR, and its TCRdb copy is limited to in-frame clones, with some not included. The sample consists of 90,000 to 100,000 clones, 88% of them appearing once. General observations from the study: The study sampled repertoires only after the peak T cell response.

This TCR was sampled from an adult who received the AZD1222 COVID-19 vaccine. The material was peripheral blood, obtained 28 days after the second AZD1222 dose.

Here the CDR3 DNA reads TGTGCCAGTAGCAGGGGACTCCCCGAAGGGGGCTACACCTTC. Translation: CASSRGLPEGGYTF. This chain uses TRBV19 with TRBJ1-2, with TRBD1 as a possible D gene (6 bases). There are 14 residues in the CDR3. Trimming removed 6 bases at V and 8 bases at J, with 19 bases between. Germline V gives CDR1 LNHDA, CDR2 SQIVND (reference sequence).